These 18 T cell receptor beta chains share one sample of origin, sequenced in a study of cytomegalovirus exposure and HLA in healthy donors. Primers for the PCR totalled 60 Vbeta and 13 Jbeta. Clones were sequenced by immunoSEQ multiplex PCR, and TCRdb holds only the in-frame ones, with some missing. The sample includes about 140,000 clones, about three quarters of them seen just once. Material for sequencing was PBMCs. These receptors all stem from a male donor in good health and CMV-seropositive.

The table lists this clone with a count of one. The chain joins TRBV27 to TRBJ2-7, with D tentatively TRBD1 (5 bases). Germline V lookup: CDR1 MNHEY, CDR2 SMNVEV (reference sequence). The CDR3 contains 13 residues. Trimming took 4 bases from V and 2 from J, leaving 9 bases between them. CDR3 in DNA: TGTGCCAGCAGTTGGGGCAGGGCCTACGAGCAGTACTTC. Protein: CASSWGRAYEQYF.

The chain couples TRBV6-5 to TRBJ2-7, with TRBD2 matching over 8 bases. Germline-derived CDR1 and CDR2 are MNHEY and SVGAGI. The CDR3 loop spans 13 amino acids. J gave up 0 bases and V 8 bases, and 3 bases lay outside the gene matches. The CDR3 DNA is TGTGCCAGCCGGGGGGGGAGCTCCTACGAGCAGTACTTC. This translates into CASRGGSSYEQYF.

J is TRBJ1-3 and V is TRBV10-3; 7 nucleotides match TRBD1. The CDR3 has 15 amino acids. Germline loops: CDR1 ENHRY, CDR2 SYGVKD. J lost 0 bases, V lost 6 bases, and 5 bases had no gene match. In nucleotides, the CDR3 is TGTGCCATCAGGGCGACAGGGAACTCTGGAAACACCATATATTTT. This translates into CAIRATGNSGNTIYF.

The chain uses TRBV10-3 and TRBJ1-1; D unclear. V was pared by 7 bases and J by 5 bases, with 14 bases between. CDR3 length: 13 residues. Per germline, CDR1 ENHRY and CDR2 SYGVKD. In DNA, the CDR3 is TGTGCCATCACCCCCCGGGAAGGGACTGAAGCTTTCTTT. Translation: CAITPREGTEAFF.

The genes are TRBV2 and TRBJ1-1; 7 bases are shared with TRBD1. Losses at the gene ends were 6 bases for V and 8 bases for J; bases not matched to a gene: 18. Germline V lookup: CDR1 SNHLY, CDR2 FYNNEI. This CDR3 contains 16 residues. This CDR3 reads CASSDFVPMGTAEAFF. In DNA form, the CDR3 reads TGTGCCAGCAGCGACTTTGTCCCAATGGGGACAGCCGAAGCTTTCTTT.

The chain employs TRBV7-9 and TRBJ2-7; 11 bases agree with TRBD1. Germline V gene lookup returns CDR1 SEHNR and CDR2 FQNEAQ (reference sequence). The CDR3 runs to 14 residues. With V trimmed by 6 bases and J by 6 bases, 7 bases remained unmatched. The CDR3 coding sequence is TGTGCCAGCAGGAAGGGGGACAGGGGGTCCGAGCAGTACTTC. Translated: CASRKGDRGSEQYF. The full variable domain, in which reference TRBV7-9 and TRBJ2-7 provide the parts outside the CDR3, is DTGVSQNPRHKITKRGQNVTFRCDPISEHNRLYWYRQTLGQGPEFLTYFQNEAQLEKSRLLSDRFSAERPKGSFSTLEIQRTEQGDSAMYLCASRKGDRGSEQYFGPGTRLTVT.

This clone turned up a few times. The chain joins TRBV6-6 to TRBJ1-5; D gene ambiguous. From germline, CDR1 is MNHNY and CDR2 SVGAGI (reference sequence). The V gene lost 2 bases and the J gene lost 4 bases, with 12 bases spanning the gap. The CDR3 is 15 amino acids. This CDR3 reads CASSYERLRNQPQHF. The CDR3 coding sequence is TGTGCCAGCAGTTACGAGCGGCTCAGAAATCAGCCCCAGCATTTT.

The chain carries TRBV6-1 and TRBJ1-2; TRBD1 is a possible D gene (6 bases). V was pared by 1 base and J by 5 bases, with 11 bases between. CDR3 length: 14 amino acids. Germline values: CDR1 MNHNS, CDR2 SASEGT. The CDR3 sequence: CASSEGAGEYGYTF. CDR3 nucleotides: TGTGCCAGCAGTGAAGGGGCAGGGGAATATGGCTACACCTTC.

The V and J genes are TRBV4-2 and TRBJ2-3; D might be TRBD2 (5 bases). The V end was cut by 0 bases, the J end by 2 bases, with 15 bases between. Germline CDR1 is LGHNA and CDR2 is YNFKEQ. The length of the CDR3 is 17 residues. CDR3 nucleotides: TGTGCCAGCAGCCAAGATCGGCCCAGACTACCCACAGATACGCAGTATTTT. Residues: CASSQDRPRLPTDTQYF.

The chain links TRBV30 to TRBJ1-6; possibly TRBD1 for D (6 bases). The V end was cut by 4 bases, the J end by 10 bases, with 17 bases between. The CDR3 contains 14 residues. CDR1 is GTSNPN, CDR2 SVGIG, per germline (reference sequence). This chain's CDR3 is CAWNIQGGKSPLHF. CDR3 sequence (DNA): TGTGCCTGGAATATACAGGGAGGGAAATCACCCCTCCACTTT.

The chain has TRBV5-4 and TRBJ2-5; the match to TRBD1 covers 11 bases. The CDR3 has 15 residues. Germline CDR1 SGHNT, CDR2 YYREEE (reference sequence). Trimming at V came to 2 bases and at J to 4 bases, leaving 4 bases not matched to a gene. CDR3 region: CASSLGQGAGETQYF. CDR3 in DNA: TGTGCCAGCAGCTTAGGACAGGGGGCAGGAGAGACCCAGTACTTC.

The V and J genes are TRBV2 and TRBJ2-5; no clear D. Germline V gene lookup returns CDR1 SNHLY and CDR2 FYNNEI. The CDR3 contains 11 residues. Between the trimmed V and J ends, which lost 10 bases and 2 bases, there was a span of 8 bases. DNA for the CDR3: TGTGCCACCTCAGTGCAAGAGACCCAGTACTTC. Amino acids: CATSVQETQYF.

The V gene is TRBV10-3, the J gene TRBJ1-1; D call uncertain. Germline V lookup: CDR1 ENHRY, CDR2 SYGVKD. The CDR3 totals 16 residues. V was cut by 3 bases and J by 1 base, with 15 bases left in between. CDR3 nucleotides: TGTGCCATCAGTGACCCCGGGGAACAGAAGAACACTGAAGCTTTCTTT. It translates to CAISDPGEQKNTEAFF.

The chain uses TRBV5-5 and TRBJ2-7; TRBD1 agrees at 7 bases. From germline, CDR1 is SGHKS and CDR2 YYEKEE (reference sequence). With 3 bases clipped from V and 4 bases from J, the junction kept 10 bases outside the gene matches. CDR3 size: 15 residues. The CDR3: CASSSRQGIFYEQYF. CDR3 DNA sequence: TGTGCCAGCAGCTCACGACAGGGAATATTTTACGAGCAGTACTTC.

As DNA, the CDR3 is TGTGCCAGCAGCTTAGTTCAAGCGGGGGGGCGGACCGGGGAGCTGTTTTTT. It yields the protein CASSLVQAGGRTGELFF. The chain employs TRBV7-8 and TRBJ2-2; 10 bases match TRBD2. The ends lost 1 base at V and 5 bases at J; junction bases unmatched: 7. The germline V gene encodes CDR1 SGHVS and CDR2 FQNEAQ. The CDR3 extends over 17 amino acids.

The V and J genes are TRBV2 and TRBJ2-7; 8 bases agree with TRBD1. The CDR3 length is 14 residues. Losses at the gene ends were 2 bases for V and 7 bases for J; bases not matched to a gene: 7. Germline V gene lookup returns CDR1 SNHLY and CDR2 FYNNEI. In nucleotides, the CDR3 is TGTGCCAGCAGTGAATTTGGACAGGGTGGTGAGCAGTACTTC. The encoded protein is CASSEFGQGGEQYF.

The sample holds a few counts of this clone. This chain uses TRBV30 with TRBJ1-5; TRBD1 matches at 7 bases. The germline V gene encodes CDR1 GTSNPN and CDR2 SVGIG (reference sequence). The CDR3 is 15 amino acids. J gave up 2 bases and V 2 bases, and 6 bases lay outside the gene matches. CDR3 DNA: TGTGCCTGGAGTCTCGCCACAGGGGGCAATCAGCCCCAGCATTTT. Protein sequence: CAWSLATGGNQPQHF.

J is TRBJ1-1 and V is TRBV6-5; 8 bases fit TRBD1. This CDR3 comprises 14 residues. The germline CDR1 and CDR2 sequences are MNHEY and SVGAGI. The trim removed 5 bases at V and 1 base at J, leaving 3 bases unmatched. In nucleotides, the CDR3 is TGTGCCAGCAGTAGGACAGGGTCGAACACTGAAGCTTTCTTT. Its translation: CASSRTGSNTEAFF.